Following are 6 T cell receptor beta chains from one sample sequenced in a study of memory CD4+ T cells and cytomegalovirus serostatus. Data came from immunoSEQ multiplex PCR; TCRdb stores just in-frame clones and leaves some out. The data show over 35,000 clones, with around four fifths seen just once and approximately 0.96% held by the top ten. The sort gate was single viable CD3+CD4+CD8-CD45RO+ cells for memory CD4+ T cells. Sequencing input: memory CD4+ T cells from blood. These receptors all come from an adult in good health and CMV-seronegative.

The chain carries TRBV23-1 and TRBJ1-5; D call uncertain. TRBV23-1 is given ORF status, its function remaining uncertain. Trimming pared 1 base from V and 11 bases from J, leaving 24 bases between. This CDR3 region has 17 residues. The CDR3, as DNA: TGCGCCAGCAGTCAATGCCCCAACCGAACCGGGTCCCATTCCCAGCATTTT. Translating gives CASSQCPNRTGSHSQHF.

The J gene is TRBJ1-4, the V gene TRBV29-1; unclear D gene. Trimming stripped 5 bases from V and 8 bases from J, with 12 bases between. This CDR3 is 12 amino acids long. Germline CDR1 is SQVTM and CDR2 is ANQGSEA. The CDR3 protein is CSVRVGREKLFF. CDR3 in DNA: TGCAGCGTTCGCGTGGGCCGGGAAAAACTGTTTTTT.

The J gene is TRBJ2-7, the V gene TRBV6-5; 7 bases fit TRBD2. Trimming removed 8 bases from V and 4 bases from J; junction bases left unmatched: 8. This CDR3 is built from 13 residues. CDR1 and CDR2 from the germline V gene are MNHEY and SVGAGI. The DNA of the CDR3 is TGTGCCAGCGGCGAGCGGGGAGAGTACGAGCAGTACTTC. The encoded protein is CASGERGEYEQYF.

By its share, this clone is medium-sized. V is TRBV28 and J is TRBJ1-2, with TRBD1 as a possible D gene (6 bases). The length of the CDR3 is 15 residues. The germline V and J ends were trimmed by 2 bases and 3 bases, with 13 bases remaining between them. Germline lookup yields CDR1 MDHEN and CDR2 SYDVKM. In DNA, the CDR3 is TGTGCCAGCAGTTTAGCGGTGGGGACATACTATGGCTACACCTTC. The encoded protein is CASSLAVGTYYGYTF.

This clone qualifies as medium-sized (0.01 to 0.1%). The V call is TRBV9, the J call TRBJ1-1, with no clear D. Germline CDR1 reads SGDLS; CDR2 reads YYNGEE. The V and J ends lost 3 bases and 4 bases respectively, with 13 bases between them. The CDR3 is 14 residues long. DNA for the CDR3: TGTGCCAGCAGCGAGCATGGACTGGCCACTGAAGCTTTCTTT. Protein: CASSEHGLATEAFF.

J is TRBJ1-4 and V is TRBV6-5; D might be TRBD1 (6 bases). This CDR3 contains 16 residues. Germline assignment: CDR1 MNHEY and CDR2 SVGAGI. V was shortened by 0 bases and J by 7 bases, with 15 bases between the two germline ends. In nucleotides, the CDR3 is TGTGCCAGCAGTTACTCCTACACTGGACAGAGTGAAAAACTGTTTTTT. Amino acid sequence: CASSYSYTGQSEKLFF.